Following are 30 T cell receptor beta chains from one sample sequenced in a study of early T cells in non-severe SARS-CoV-2 infection. TCRdb re-analysed the 5' RACE reads in MiXCR, keeping a single row per CDR3 protein. The sample lists just under 65,000 distinct CDR3 sequences, approximately 9.2% seen once, with about an eighth in the top ten. The sample in question was whole blood, obtained at baseline. These receptors were obtained from an adult who was a healthcare worker with PCR-confirmed SARS-CoV-2 infection or an uninfected control (not recorded which).

This clonotype was seen more than once but under ten times. V and J are TRBV6-2 or TRBV6-3 and TRBJ2-7; D is possibly TRBD1 (6 bases). V was shortened by 2 bases and J by 7 bases, with 18 bases between the two germline ends. The V gene's germline CDR1 is MNHEY and CDR2 SVGEGT. The CDR3 has 15 amino acids. CDR3 amino acids: CASSYDSTGLWEQYF. The CDR3 nucleotides are TGTGCCAGCAGTTACGATTCGACAGGTCTTTGGGAGCAGTACTTC.

A remark on this clonotype: A read error may explain this, as a much larger clone is one base away. The chain combines TRBV7-3 with TRBJ2-1; 9 bases align to TRBD2. The trim removed 6 bases at V and 14 bases at J, leaving 17 bases unmatched. This CDR3 has 15 residues. Germline-derived CDR1 and CDR2 are SGHTA and FQGTGA. CDR3 DNA sequence: TGTGCCAGCAGTTCCGACTGTCGGGCTAGCGGGAAAAAGTTCTTC. Its translation is CASSSDCRASGKKFF.

This clonotype was counted between two and nine times. This rearrangement joins TRBV27 to TRBJ2-1, with 7 bases aligning to TRBD1. The CDR3 totals 14 residues. Germline lookup yields CDR1 MNHEY and CDR2 SMNVEV (reference sequence). Trimming removed 2 bases from V and 7 bases from J; junction bases left unmatched: 5. CDR3: CASSLRTGLNEQFF. In DNA, the CDR3 is TGTGCCAGCAGTTTACGGACAGGTCTGAATGAGCAGTTCTTC.

This clonotype has just a few counts. This chain joins TRBV20-1 and TRBJ1-1; the D gene is possibly TRBD1 (5 bases). Germline V gives CDR1 DFQATT, CDR2 SNEGSKA (reference sequence). This CDR3 comprises 12 residues. The V end was cut by 1 base, the J end by 5 bases, with 8 bases between. CDR3 sequence reads: CSARGGWTEAFF. The CDR3 nucleotides read TGCAGTGCTAGAGGGGGGTGGACTGAAGCTTTCTTT.

Only a few counts were recorded for this clonotype. The chain links TRBV20-1 to TRBJ1-1; D ambiguous. In germline, CDR1 is DFQATT, CDR2 SNEGSKA (reference sequence). The CDR3 is 13 amino acids. Trimming left V 6 bases short and J 1 base short, with 12 bases between. Here the CDR3 reads CSALGAQNTEAFF. Here the CDR3 DNA reads TGCAGTGCCCTCGGAGCACAGAACACTGAAGCTTTCTTT.

This clonotype occurred a few times. The chain carries TRBV24-1 and TRBJ2-1; 9 nucleotides match TRBD2. V shed 4 bases, J shed 4 bases, and the junction held 7 bases outside the gene matches. The CDR3 has 16 residues. Germline V gene sequence: CDR1 KGHDR, CDR2 SFDVKD. Here the CDR3 reads CATSDPRREGYNEQFF. The CDR3 nucleotides are TGTGCCACCAGTGACCCCCGGCGGGAGGGGTACAATGAGCAGTTCTTC.

In its sample, this clonotype was seen many times. V is TRBV2 and J is TRBJ1-6; D call uncertain. Per the germline V gene, CDR1 is SNHLY and CDR2 is FYNNEI. V was shortened by 2 bases and J by 3 bases, with 5 bases between the two germline ends. The CDR3 runs 14 residues. The CDR3 region has the DNA TGTGCCAGCAGTGAAAACAGCTATAATTCACCCCTCCACTTT. The encoded protein is CASSENSYNSPLHF.

J is TRBJ1-4 and V is TRBV18; D is unresolved. The length of the CDR3 is 15 residues. Per germline, CDR1 KGHSH and CDR2 LQKENI. Trimming pared 6 bases from V and 0 bases from J, leaving 11 bases between. The CDR3 DNA is TGTGCCAGCTCTCAGACGCCTTCAACTAATGAAAAACTGTTTTTT. This translates into CASSQTPSTNEKLFF.

This clonotype was detected ten times or more. The chain uses TRBV7-3 and TRBJ2-7, with D perhaps TRBD1 (5 bases). This CDR3 comprises 15 residues. Germline CDR1 reads SGHTA; CDR2 reads FQGTGA. V was shortened by 5 bases and J by 2 bases, with 16 bases between the two germline ends. The CDR3: CASSPQGRITYEQYF. The CDR3 nucleotides read TGTGCCAGCAGCCCCCAGGGTCGGATTACCTACGAGCAGTACTTC.

In this sample, this clonotype turned up many times. The V and J genes are TRBV5-1 and TRBJ2-7; TRBD2 might be the D (6 bases). This CDR3 has 15 amino acids. The V end was cut by 2 bases, the J end by 3 bases, with 15 bases between. CDR1 and CDR2 from the germline V gene are SGHRS and YFSETQ. In DNA form, the CDR3 reads TGCGCCAGCAGCTTCTCCAGGGACTGGGACTACGAGCAGTACTTC. Encoded protein: CASSFSRDWDYEQYF.

This clonotype was observed a few times. The chain employs TRBV3-1 and TRBJ1-1; D possibly corresponds to TRBD1 (5 bases). The CDR3 runs 17 residues. V lost 4 bases, J lost 6 bases, and 24 bases lay in between. Per the germline V gene, CDR1 is LGHDT and CDR2 is YNNKEL (reference sequence). CDR3: CASSPPTPSGGASEAFF. For the CDR3, the DNA is TGTGCCAGCAGCCCACCTACCCCTTCCGGAGGGGCCTCTGAAGCTTTCTTT.

CDR3: CSARASVKTGGRGETQYF. Written as DNA, the CDR3 is TGCAGTGCTAGGGCCTCGGTGAAAACGGGAGGGCGCGGGGAGACCCAGTACTTC. J is TRBJ2-5 and V is TRBV20-1; TRBD2 aligns across 8 bases. Germline CDR1 is DFQATT and CDR2 is SNEGSKA (reference sequence). CDR3 length: 18 residues. V shed 3 bases, J shed 5 bases, and the junction held 20 bases outside the gene matches.

This chain uses TRBV5-4 with TRBJ1-6; 10 nucleotides line up with TRBD1. Germline assignment: CDR1 SGHNT and CDR2 YYREEE (reference sequence). The CDR3 has 16 amino acids. The trim removed 4 bases at V and 6 bases at J, leaving 7 bases unmatched. The CDR3 is CASSTKGQGSNSPLHF. In DNA form, the CDR3 reads TGTGCCAGCAGCACCAAGGGACAGGGGAGTAATTCACCCCTCCACTTT.

J is TRBJ2-1 and V is TRBV7-3; D could derive from TRBD1 or TRBD2 (5 bases each). This CDR3 is built from 16 residues. V lost 4 bases, J lost 6 bases, and 19 bases lay in between. The germline V gene encodes CDR1 SGHTA and CDR2 FQGTGA. In DNA form, the CDR3 reads TGTGCCAGCAGCTCCTCGAGGGACGTAGCCGGCAATGAGCAGTTCTTC. This sequence encodes CASSSSRDVAGNEQFF.

The table lists this clonotype with many counts. The chain uses TRBV15 and TRBJ2-5; a weak D match, TRBD2 (6 bases). V was cut by 3 bases and J by 7 bases, with 9 bases left in between. CDR3 length: 12 amino acids. Germline V gene data show CDR1 as LNHNV and CDR2 as YYDKDF (reference sequence). CDR3 coding DNA: TGTGCCACCAGCAGGCGGGAAGGGACCCAGTACTTC. Its protein product is CATSRREGTQYF.

This chain uses TRBV7-2 with TRBJ1-1; 7 bases are shared with TRBD1. There are 14 residues in the CDR3. Trimming took 3 bases from V and 6 from J; bases not matched to a gene: 7. Per germline, CDR1 SGHTA and CDR2 FQGNSA. Written as DNA, the CDR3 is TGTGCCAGCAGCTTGCTACAGGGGTTCCCTGAAGCTTTCTTT. Protein: CASSLLQGFPEAFF.

The V and J genes are TRBV12-3 or TRBV12-4 and TRBJ2-7; 7 bases agree with TRBD1. V trimming: 5 bases; J trimming: 3 bases; junction bases outside the gene matches: 4. There are 13 residues in the CDR3. DNA of the CDR3: TGTGCCAGCAGTGGGACAGCAGTCTACGAGCAGTACTTC. Translation gives CASSGTAVYEQYF.

A few counts support this clonotype. The chain has TRBV7-2 and TRBJ2-1, with D unresolved. The length of the CDR3 is 11 residues. Trimming cost V 7 bases and J 4 bases, with 5 bases left between them. CDR1 and CDR2 from the germline V gene are SGHTA and FQGNSA. The CDR3 nucleotides are TGTGCCAGCAACCTTTACAATGAGCAGTTCTTC. Protein: CASNLYNEQFF.

By share, this clonotype ranks as medium-sized (0.01 to 0.1%). The gene calls are TRBV14 and TRBJ2-2; 8 bases line up with TRBD2. The CDR3 has 17 residues. Per the germline V gene, CDR1 is SGHDN and CDR2 is FVKESK. The V and J ends lost 0 bases and 4 bases, in that order; junction bases with no gene match: 7. CDR3 residues: CASSQDASGSFTGELFF. The CDR3 DNA reads TGTGCCAGCAGCCAAGATGCCAGCGGGAGTTTCACCGGGGAGCTGTTTTTT.

This clonotype was recorded a few times. CDR3: CASSPTGQGNQPQHF. The CDR3 DNA follows: TGTGCCAGCAGCCCAACCGGTCAGGGTAATCAGCCCCAGCATTTT. The chain uses TRBV7-9 and TRBJ1-5, with TRBD1 as a possible D gene (5 bases). The V and J ends lost 5 bases and 4 bases respectively, with 15 bases between them. The CDR3 is 15 amino acids. Germline V gives CDR1 SEHNR, CDR2 FQNEAQ (reference sequence).

V gene TRBV7-9 combines with J gene TRBJ2-7, with 8 bases identical to TRBD2. Losses at the gene ends were 3 bases for V and 5 bases for J; bases not matched to a gene: 3. CDR1 is SEHNR, CDR2 FQNEAQ, per germline (reference sequence). The CDR3 contains 13 residues. CDR3 loop: CASSLSGSNEQYF. The CDR3 DNA follows: TGTGCCAGCAGCTTGAGCGGGAGTAACGAGCAGTACTTC.

This clonotype was detected many times. This rearrangement joins TRBV14 to TRBJ2-2; D possibly corresponds to TRBD1 (6 bases). Germline V gene lookup returns CDR1 SGHDN and CDR2 FVKESK. Trimming took 1 base from V and 3 from J, leaving 12 bases between them. The CDR3 sequence is 16 residues long. The CDR3 region is CASSQVQGIYTGELFF. The CDR3 nucleotides read TGTGCCAGCAGCCAAGTCCAGGGGATCTACACCGGGGAGCTGTTTTTT.

This clonotype was recorded at least ten times. The J gene is TRBJ2-7, the V gene TRBV20-1; D not certain. The CDR3 consists of 13 residues. With 2 bases removed from V and 2 bases from J, the gap between germline ends came to 10 bases. The germline V gene has CDR1 DFQATT and CDR2 SNEGSKA (reference sequence). The CDR3 DNA is TGCAGTGCTAGAACGACTTCCCCCTACGAGCAGTACTTC. Protein product: CSARTTSPYEQYF.

The genes are TRBV2 and TRBJ2-2, with 13 bases identical to TRBD2. V was pared by 5 bases and J by 6 bases, with 9 bases of the junction left unmatched. This CDR3 has 17 amino acids. Germline V gene data show CDR1 as SNHLY and CDR2 as FYNNEI. In DNA form, the CDR3 reads TGTGCCAGCAGTCACCGGACTAGCGGGAGCTTCGCCGGGGAGCTGTTTTTT. Translating gives CASSHRTSGSFAGELFF.

This clonotype was counted only a few times. J is TRBJ1-2 and V is TRBV5-7, with no clear D. TRBV5-7 is labeled an ORF, and its function is uncertain. V was trimmed by 4 bases and J by 6 bases, leaving 16 bases between them. This CDR3 has 14 residues. In nucleotides, the CDR3 is TGTGCCAGCAGCCCCCGCTGGGGAAAGGATGGCTACACCTTC. It is translated as CASSPRWGKDGYTF.

This clonotype has ten or more counts. This sequence joins TRBV24-1 and TRBJ1-2; a weak D match, TRBD1 (6 bases). V lost 3 bases to trimming and J lost 4 bases, with 17 bases between them. CDR3 length: 16 amino acids. The germline V gene has CDR1 KGHDR and CDR2 SFDVKD. CDR3 nucleotides: TGTGCCACCAGTGATCCAGCGACAGGCCCCTTCTATGGCTACACCTTC. Encoded protein: CATSDPATGPFYGYTF.

V is TRBV4-1 and J is TRBJ2-3; unclear D gene. The CDR3 is 13 residues long. Germline CDR1 reads MGHRA; CDR2 reads YSYEKL. V lost 1 base to trimming and J lost 3 bases, with 5 bases between them. CDR3 nucleotide sequence: TGCGCCAGCAGCCAAGTGGGGACAGATACGCAGTATTTT. This sequence encodes CASSQVGTDTQYF.

The chain couples TRBV27 to TRBJ2-3, with TRBD2 as a possible D gene (6 bases). This CDR3 contains 13 residues. From germline, CDR1 is MNHEY and CDR2 SMNVEV (reference sequence). Trimming stripped 4 bases from V and 5 bases from J, with 10 bases between. In DNA form, the CDR3 reads TGTGCCAGCAGTTCGCGGGGCGAAGATACGCAGTATTTT. It yields the protein CASSSRGEDTQYF.

At least ten counts were recorded for this clonotype. The V gene is TRBV5-1, the J gene TRBJ2-1, with TRBD1 identical over 11 bases. Looked up from germline, CDR1 is SGHRS and CDR2 is YFSETQ. The CDR3 loop spans 15 amino acids. J lost 4 bases, V lost 4 bases, and 4 bases had no gene match. For the CDR3, the DNA is TGCGCCAGCAGCCCCGGGACAGGGGGATACAATGAGCAGTTCTTC. It is translated as CASSPGTGGYNEQFF.

The CDR3 is CSATGTGVEQYF. For the CDR3, the DNA is TGCAGTGCTACGGGGACAGGGGTCGAGCAGTACTTC. The chain employs TRBV20-1 and TRBJ2-7, with 10 bases matching TRBD1. The CDR3 runs to 12 residues. Losses at the gene ends were 4 bases for V and 6 bases for J; bases not matched to a gene: 3. The germline gives CDR1 DFQATT, CDR2 SNEGSKA (reference sequence).